This is a list of T cell receptor beta chains from one sample in a study of monozygotic twins with inflammatory bowel disease. TCRdb processed the 5' RACE reads again and assigns one entry to each CDR3 protein, with no DNA. The sample holds around 200,000 distinct CDR3 sequences. Source material: blood. These receptors originate from a human donor with ulcerative colitis or Crohn's disease, or a healthy co-twin of an affected twin (not recorded which). CDR3s include the opening cysteine and the closing phenylalanine or tryptophan. Fields, in order: J gene, V gene, CDR3 protein.

>TRBJ2-7|TRBV12-3/TRBV12-4
CASSLADEQYF
>TRBJ2-1|TRBV5-1
CASSSSMRSGEQFF
>TRBJ1-6|TRBV5-1
CASSLDRPDNSPLHF
>TRBJ1-6|TRBV20-1
CSARVPNSPLHF
>TRBJ1-1|TRBV20-1
CSGLTANTEAFF
>TRBJ2-2|TRBV4-2
CASSQGSGQNTGELFF
>TRBJ1-6|TRBV6-2/TRBV6-3
CASSYLLRQLKGTYNSPLHF
>TRBJ2-3|TRBV29-1
CSVEGGVSPPTDTQYF
>TRBJ2-5|TRBV5-1
CASSFQPSGGQETQYF
>TRBJ2-2|TRBV11-1
CASSSLITATGNTGELFF